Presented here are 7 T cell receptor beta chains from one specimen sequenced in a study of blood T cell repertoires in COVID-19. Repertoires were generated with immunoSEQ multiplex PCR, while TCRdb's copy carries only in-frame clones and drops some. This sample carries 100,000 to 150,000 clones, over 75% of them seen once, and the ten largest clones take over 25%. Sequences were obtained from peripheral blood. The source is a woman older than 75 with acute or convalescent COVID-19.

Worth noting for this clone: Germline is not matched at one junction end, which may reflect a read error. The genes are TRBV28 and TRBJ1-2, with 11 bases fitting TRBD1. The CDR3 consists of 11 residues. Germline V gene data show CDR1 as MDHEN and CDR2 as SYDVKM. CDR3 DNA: TGTGCCAGCAGCAAGGGACAGGGGGTTGCCTTC. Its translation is CASSKGQGVAF.

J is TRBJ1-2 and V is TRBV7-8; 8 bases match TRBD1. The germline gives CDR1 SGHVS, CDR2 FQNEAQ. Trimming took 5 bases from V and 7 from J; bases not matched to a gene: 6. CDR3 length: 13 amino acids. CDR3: CASSQDRVFGYTF. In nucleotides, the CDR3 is TGTGCCAGCAGCCAGGACAGGGTTTTTGGCTACACCTTC. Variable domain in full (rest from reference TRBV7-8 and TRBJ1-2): GAGVSQSPRYKVAKRGQDVALRCDPISGHVSLFWYQQALGQGPEFLTYFQNEAQLDKSGLPSDRFFAERPEGSVSTLKIQRTQQEDSAVYLCASSQDRVFGYTFGSGTRLTVV.

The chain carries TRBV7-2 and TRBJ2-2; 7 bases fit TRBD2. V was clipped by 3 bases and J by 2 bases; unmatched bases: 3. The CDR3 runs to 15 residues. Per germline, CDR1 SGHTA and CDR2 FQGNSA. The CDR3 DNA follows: TGTGCCAGCAGCTTTCGGGGGGTAAACACCGGGGAGCTGTTTTTT. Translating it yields CASSFRGVNTGELFF.

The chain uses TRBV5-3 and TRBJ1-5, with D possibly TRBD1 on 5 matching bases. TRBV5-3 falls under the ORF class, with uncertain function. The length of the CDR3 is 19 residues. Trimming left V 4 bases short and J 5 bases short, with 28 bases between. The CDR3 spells CARSHHWGREAPTYQPQHF. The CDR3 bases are TGTGCCAGAAGCCACCACTGGGGCAGGGAAGCCCCTACCTATCAGCCCCAGCATTTT.

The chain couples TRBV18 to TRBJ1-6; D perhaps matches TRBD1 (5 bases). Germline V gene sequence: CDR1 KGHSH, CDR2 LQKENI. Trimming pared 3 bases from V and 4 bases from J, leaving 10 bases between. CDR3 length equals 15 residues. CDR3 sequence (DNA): TGTGCCAGCTCACCTTCGGGGGTATATAATTCACCCCTCCACTTT. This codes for CASSPSGVYNSPLHF.

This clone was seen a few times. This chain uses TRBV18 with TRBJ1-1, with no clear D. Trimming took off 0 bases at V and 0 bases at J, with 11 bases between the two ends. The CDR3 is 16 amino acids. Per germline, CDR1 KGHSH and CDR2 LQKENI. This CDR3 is CASSPPEAGMNTEAFF. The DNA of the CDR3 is TGTGCCAGCTCACCACCGGAGGCAGGCATGAACACTGAAGCTTTCTTT.

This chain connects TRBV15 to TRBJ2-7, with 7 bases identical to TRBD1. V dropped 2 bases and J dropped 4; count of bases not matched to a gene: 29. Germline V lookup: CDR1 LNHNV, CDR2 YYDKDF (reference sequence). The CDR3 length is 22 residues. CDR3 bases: TGTGCCACCAGCAGAATTTCGAACTCCGGGACAGCCCTATCCCCCCTAAAATACGAGCAGTACTTC. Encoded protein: CATSRISNSGTALSPLKYEQYF.